This T cell receptor beta chain was recovered during a study of blood T cell repertoires in COVID-19. Study summary: Samples came from the United States, Italy and Spain, spanning acute and convalescent COVID-19.

The method was immunoSEQ multiplex PCR; TCRdb's version includes in-frame clones alone and lacks a portion of them. The sample yields a few hundred thousand clones, 86% seen once. V was pared by 3 bases and J by 4 bases, with 13 bases between. Germline CDR1 is MGHDK and CDR2 is SYGVNS. The length of the CDR3 is 15 residues. Sequenced sample: peripheral blood. The clonotype comes from an elderly man with acute or convalescent COVID-19. This rearrangement joins TRBV25-1 to TRBJ2-1, with D possibly being TRBD2 (6 bases). The CDR3 region is CASSDAGLLYNEQFF. As DNA, the CDR3 is TGTGCCAGCAGTGATGCGGGACTCCTGTACAATGAGCAGTTCTTC. The entire variable domain, with the rest obtained from reference TRBV25-1 and TRBJ2-1, is as follows: EADIYQTPRYLVIGTGKKITLECSQTMGHDKMYWYQQDPGMELHLIHYSYGVNSTEKGDLSSESTVSRIRTEHFPLTLESARPSHTSQYLCASSDAGLLYNEQFFGPGTRLTVL.